What follows is one TCR beta chain and its context. Its antigen remains unknown. These data come from a study of radiotherapy plus CTLA-4 blockade in lung cancer. The CDR3 is made up of 14 amino acids. J was trimmed by 8 bases and V by 6 bases; bases with no gene match: 12. Germline lookup yields CDR1 MDHEN and CDR2 SYDVKM. Study results and caveats: An expansion of tumor-derived TCR clones occurred in blood after radiotherapy plus ipilimumab.

Profiling relied on immunoSEQ multiplex PCR, and the TCRdb table lists in-frame clones only, not all of them. The sample lists around 44,000 clones; approximately 86% were seen once. The chain joins TRBV28 to TRBJ1-2; 7 bases match TRBD1. This sequence originates from a human donor with non-small cell lung cancer that progressed on radiotherapy plus ipilimumab. Some clones in this sample may be carry-over from other donors' samples. The sample in question was peripheral blood, obtained from a patient treated with radiotherapy plus ipilimumab. The CDR3 sequence: CASRTGQVLRGYTF. CDR3 nucleotides: TGTGCCAGCAGGACCGGACAGGTTTTGAGGGGCTACACCTTC.